The clone carrying this TCR beta chain was seen more than once but under ten times. The target antigen is unknown. The data are from a study of T cell responses to AZD1222 COVID-19 vaccine. Profiled with immunoSEQ multiplex PCR; TCRdb holds only in-frame clones, not every one. This sample has more than 50,000 clones; 65% to 90% occur once, and the top ten carry roughly 20%. This CDR3 spans 14 amino acids. V dropped 3 bases and J dropped 7 bases, with 13 bases sitting between them. Germline V gene data show CDR1 as MNHEY and CDR2 as SMNVEV (reference sequence). General study results and limits: Spike-specific TCR breadth and depth went up after people got two AZD1222 doses. Distributed over spike, vaccine-associated CD4 TCRs predominated at 160-218 and 743-854. Donors were mostly white British, more females; clonal diversity possibly underestimated.

The sequence derives from an adult in good health. The chain carries TRBV27 and TRBJ2-1, with D possibly being TRBD2 (5 bases). The material was peripheral blood, obtained on day 0 of AZD1222 vaccination. The CDR3 DNA is TGTGCCAGCAGTTTTACTAGGAGAAAAAATGAGCAGTTCTTC. Translating it yields CASSFTRRKNEQFF.